This T cell receptor (beta chain) was documented in a study of cytomegalovirus exposure and HLA in healthy donors. General study findings and limits: Fewer N-insertions than the roughly 650-donor mean were reportedly shown by an Asian-associated ancestry cluster in a later analysis.

Trimming stripped 1 base from V and 4 bases from J, with 10 bases between. Germline-derived CDR1 and CDR2 are MNHNS and SASEGT. This CDR3 comprises 15 residues. On this clone itself: Its specificity is not known.

Amplification used 60 Vbeta primers and 13 Jbeta primers. Produced via immunoSEQ multiplex PCR; TCRdb's table is partial and in-frame only. This sample has a few hundred thousand clones, with less than 85% found just once. This sequence joins TRBV6-1 and TRBJ1-4; D possibly corresponds to TRBD1 (5 bases). The source is a girl aged 2 to 10 in good health and CMV-seronegative. The material sequenced was PBMCs. Here the CDR3 DNA reads TGTGCCAGCAGTGAAGGGCAGGGAGGTAATGAAAAACTGTTTTTT. Translated, it gives CASSEGQGGNEKLFF.